This paragraph reports one T cell receptor beta chain. The antigen is undetermined. Germline assignment: CDR1 MDHEN and CDR2 SYDVKM. The length of the CDR3 is 13 residues. Trimming cost V 6 bases and J 4 bases, with 10 bases left between them. Treatment denoted: roughly 10-day PBMC culture with coronavirus spike peptide pools or control peptides (ViraFEST assay). The assay that was used to sequence DNA from cultured CD4+ T cells was the Oncomine TCR Beta short-read assay. TCRdb reprocessed the PCR reads via MiXCR and lists one record per CDR3 protein. Of approximately 18,000 distinct CDR3 sequences listed, approximately 49% are singletons. The data were taken from a study of vaccination and CD4 T cells after COVID-19.

The rearrangement links TRBV28 to TRBJ1-3, with no clear D. This clonotype originated in a human donor who had recovered from COVID-19. This sample comprised CD4+ T cells from blood, cultured in vitro, obtained before SARS-CoV-2 vaccination. The CDR3 spells CASSLRPGNTIYF. The CDR3 nucleotides are TGTGCCAGCAGCCTTAGGCCCGGAAACACCATATATTTT.